This T cell receptor (beta chain) was retrieved from a study of CD8 T cells in ankylosing spondylitis. General observations from the study: Peripheral blood samples showed relatively rare disease-linked clones, and these clones were CD8+. The study looked at matched synovial fluid samples from ankylosing spondylitis patients. Disease-linked clones were reported to be significantly enriched there. Blood from ankylosing spondylitis patients appeared to carry a characteristic eight-variant TCR beta motif.

As for this clonotype: Its antigen is currently unknown.

Quantitative barcoded 5'-RACE was used to prepare TCR beta libraries. TCRdb fed the 5' RACE reads into MiXCR, producing one record per CDR3 protein. The sample records roughly 470,000 distinct CDR3 sequences, around 26% being singletons. CDR3 length: 14 amino acids. Germline V CDR1 and CDR2: KGHDR, SFDVKD. V lost 5 bases, J lost 9 bases, and 5 bases stayed unmatched. The clonotype comes from a male donor with ankylosing spondylitis. V gene TRBV24-1 combines with J gene TRBJ2-1; 11 bases match TRBD2. The sample comprised blood, either unsorted or a sorted T cell fraction (not recorded which). In nucleotides, the CDR3 is TGTGCCACCAGTGGGCTAGCGGGAGGTCGTGAGCAGTTCTTC. Its translation: CATSGLAGGREQFF.